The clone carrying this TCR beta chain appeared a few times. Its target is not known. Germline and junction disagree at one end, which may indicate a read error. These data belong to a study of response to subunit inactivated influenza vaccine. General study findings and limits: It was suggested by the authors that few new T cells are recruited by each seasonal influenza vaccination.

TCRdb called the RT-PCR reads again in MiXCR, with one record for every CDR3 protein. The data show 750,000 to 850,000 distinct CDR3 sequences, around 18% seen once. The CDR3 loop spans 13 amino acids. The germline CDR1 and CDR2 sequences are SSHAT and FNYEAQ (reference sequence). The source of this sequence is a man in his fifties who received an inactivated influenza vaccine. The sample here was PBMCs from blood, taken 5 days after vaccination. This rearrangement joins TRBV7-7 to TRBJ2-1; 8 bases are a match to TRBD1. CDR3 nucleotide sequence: TGTGCTAGCAGGGCGGACAGGGTCGGTGAGCAGTTCTTC. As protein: CASRADRVGEQFF.